This T cell receptor (beta chain) is drawn from a study of T cell responses to AZD1222 COVID-19 vaccine. The CDR3 runs 19 residues. Method: immunoSEQ multiplex PCR; TCRdb's copy keeps in-frame clones and lacks some. This sample contains over 130,000 clones. This clonotype originated in an adult in good health. Sequenced input: peripheral blood. This chain uses TRBV12-2 with TRBJ2-2; the table assigns TRBD1, which was not confirmed against the DNA. TRBV12-2 is recorded as a pseudogene. CDR3 in DNA: TGTGCAAGTCGCTTAGAGATTAGGTGGACAGGGGGTGACACCGGGGAGCTGTTTTTT. This encodes CASRLEIRWTGGDTGELFF.